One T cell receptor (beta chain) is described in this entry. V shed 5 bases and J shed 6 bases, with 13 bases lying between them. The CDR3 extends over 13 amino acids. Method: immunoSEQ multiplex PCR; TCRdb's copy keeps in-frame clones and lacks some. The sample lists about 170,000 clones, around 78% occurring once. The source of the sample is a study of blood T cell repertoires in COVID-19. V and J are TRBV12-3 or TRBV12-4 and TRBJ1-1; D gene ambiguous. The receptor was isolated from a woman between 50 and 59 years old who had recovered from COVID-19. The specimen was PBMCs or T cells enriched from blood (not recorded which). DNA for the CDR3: TGTGCCAGCAGTCCCCGGGTTAACGCTGAAGCTTTCTTT. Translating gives CASSPRVNAEAFF.